These 20 T cell receptor beta chains share one sample of origin, sequenced in a study of molecular identifiers for immune sequencing clone quantification. In TCRdb, the PCR reads were re-called with MiXCR into one record per CDR3 protein. The table shows some 650,000 distinct CDR3 sequences, with about 20% occurring only once. Sequences were obtained from naive CD8+ T cells from blood, with Jurkat cell RNA spiked in. Subset noted: FACS-sorted CD8+CD4-CCR7+CD45RA+ naive T cells. The receptors derive from a human donor in good health. Some libraries in this study had Jurkat cell RNA spiked in.

This clonotype has ten or more counts. The chain joins TRBV4-1 to TRBJ2-7, with 13 bases matching TRBD2. Trimming cost V 3 bases and J 7 bases; bases outside gene matches: 6. This CDR3 has 15 residues. Germline values: CDR1 MGHRA, CDR2 YSYEKL. The CDR3 protein is CASSQTSGGPMEQYF. Here the CDR3 DNA reads TGCGCCAGCAGCCAGACTAGCGGGGGGCCTATGGAGCAGTACTTC.

This clonotype was detected ten times or more. The V and J genes are TRBV27 and TRBJ2-7; TRBD1 or TRBD2 may be the D gene (5 bases each). The CDR3 has 14 residues. Trimming shortened V by 1 base and J by 2 bases, and 9 bases separated the two germline ends. CDR1 is MNHEY, CDR2 SMNVEV, per germline (reference sequence). The chain's CDR3 is CASSLFGGAYEQYF. The CDR3 region has the DNA TGTGCCAGCAGTTTATTTGGGGGAGCCTACGAGCAGTACTTC.

This clonotype was picked up many times. The V gene is TRBV7-9, the J gene TRBJ2-5; perhaps TRBD2 as D (6 bases). Per germline, CDR1 SEHNR and CDR2 FQNEAQ (reference sequence). This CDR3 comprises 18 residues. The V gene lost 3 bases and the J gene lost 2 bases, with 22 bases spanning the gap. CDR3 DNA: TGTGCCAGCAGCTTCGAGCGTTCTAGGCGGGAAACTCAAGAGACCCAGTACTTC. Translated: CASSFERSRRETQETQYF.

The table lists this clonotype with a few counts. The chain employs TRBV7-9 and TRBJ2-1; 10 nucleotides agree with TRBD2. Trimming took 4 bases from V and 8 from J; bases not matched to a gene: 8. The CDR3 runs to 15 residues. CDR1 SEHNR and CDR2 FQNEAQ come from the germline V gene (reference sequence). The CDR3 region is CASSSRAGGPHEQFF. The CDR3 nucleotides read TGTGCCAGCAGCTCACGAGCGGGGGGGCCTCATGAGCAGTTCTTC.

The chain combines TRBV27 with TRBJ2-7; 8 positions agree with TRBD2. V dropped 2 bases and J dropped 3; count of bases not matched to a gene: 6. The length of the CDR3 is 15 residues. Germline V gene sequence: CDR1 MNHEY, CDR2 SMNVEV (reference sequence). The CDR3 loop reads CASSLDGTSFYEQYF. Here the CDR3 DNA reads TGTGCCAGCAGTTTAGATGGGACTAGTTTCTACGAGCAGTACTTC.

The chain combines TRBV24-1 with TRBJ2-5, with D possibly TRBD1 on 5 matching bases. V was trimmed by 1 base and J by 2 bases, leaving 13 bases between them. Looked up from germline, CDR1 is KGHDR and CDR2 is SFDVKD. The CDR3 is 16 amino acids. CDR3 DNA: TGTGCCACCAGTGATTTAGGTGACAGCACACAAGAGACCCAGTACTTC. Protein product: CATSDLGDSTQETQYF.

The sample holds many counts of this clonotype. This rearrangement joins TRBV6-5 to TRBJ2-1; the match to TRBD2 covers 9 bases. This CDR3 region has 15 residues. The V gene end was trimmed by 2 bases and the J gene end by 4 bases; junction bases not matched to a gene: 3. Germline V CDR1 and CDR2: MNHEY, SVGAGI. The CDR3 spells CASSYAGGVYNEQFF. For the CDR3, the DNA is TGTGCCAGCAGTTACGCGGGAGGGGTTTACAATGAGCAGTTCTTC.

This clonotype was picked up many times. V is TRBV19 and J is TRBJ1-2, with no clear D. Trimming left V 1 base short and J 2 bases short, with 8 bases between. Germline V gene lookup returns CDR1 LNHDA and CDR2 SQIVND (reference sequence). The CDR3 covers 14 residues. The CDR3 here is CASSIGPANYGYTF. Written as DNA, the CDR3 is TGTGCCAGTAGTATAGGCCCAGCCAACTATGGCTACACCTTC.

This clonotype appeared a few times. This may arise from a read error, as a much more abundant clone is one base away. A read error is likely, as this CDR3 ends without the conserved phenylalanine or tryptophan. The rearrangement joins TRBV29-1 to TRBJ1-2, with D possibly TRBD1 on 6 matching bases. CDR1 and CDR2 from the germline V gene are SQVTM and ANQGSEA. The length of the CDR3 is 13 residues. V lost 7 bases, J lost 0 bases, and 12 bases lay in between. The CDR3 spells CSAGWTANYGYTS. The CDR3 DNA sequence: TGCAGCGCCGGATGGACAGCTAACTATGGCTACACCTCC.

About this clonotype: Just one base apart from a much larger clone, this may be a read error. V usage is TRBV18 and J usage is TRBJ2-7, with D tentatively TRBD1 or TRBD2 (5 bases each). The germline V gene has CDR1 KGHSH and CDR2 LQKENI. This CDR3 comprises 14 residues. CDR3 bases: TGTACCAGCTCTCCCCCGAGAGGGGCCTACGAGCAGTACTTC. This codes for CTSSPPRGAYEQYF.

This clonotype was observed many times. The rearrangement links TRBV12-3 or TRBV12-4 to TRBJ2-3; 7 bases match TRBD1. Trimming took 3 bases from V and 1 from J; bases not matched to a gene: 4. The CDR3 contains 15 residues. CDR3 nucleotides: TGTGCCAGCAGTTTTAAGGGGGCGGGCACAGATACGCAGTATTTT. Translation gives CASSFKGAGTDTQYF.

This clonotype was detected many times. V gene TRBV5-1 combines with J gene TRBJ2-7; the match to TRBD2 covers 14 bases. The CDR3 length is 15 residues. With V trimmed by 2 bases and J by 4 bases, 2 bases remained unmatched. Germline-derived CDR1 and CDR2 are SGHRS and YFSETQ. CDR3 nucleotides: TGCGCCAGCAGCTTCGGGACTAGCGGGAGTTACGAGCAGTACTTC. It is translated as CASSFGTSGSYEQYF.

The rearrangement uses TRBV5-4 and TRBJ1-5; 9 bases match TRBD1. V lost 2 bases and J lost 1; bases outside the gene matches: 4. The CDR3 covers 16 residues. From germline, CDR1 is SGHNT and CDR2 YYREEE (reference sequence). This chain's CDR3 is CASSFWTGASNQPQHF. In DNA form, the CDR3 reads TGTGCCAGCAGCTTTTGGACAGGGGCAAGCAATCAGCCCCAGCATTTT.

This clonotype was recorded many times. The chain has TRBV4-1 and TRBJ1-3; D is unresolved. V was clipped by 3 bases and J by 4 bases, with 13 bases between them. CDR3 length: 15 residues. Germline CDR1 MGHRA, CDR2 YSYEKL. CDR3 DNA sequence: TGCGCCAGCAGCCACTCGGGCCTTGAAGGAAACACCATATATTTT. It codes for CASSHSGLEGNTIYF.

The table lists this clonotype with many counts. V is TRBV5-1 and J is TRBJ2-1; 7 nucleotides match TRBD1. Trimming took 7 bases from V and 5 from J; bases not matched to a gene: 15. The CDR3 has 16 residues. Germline V gene sequence: CDR1 SGHRS, CDR2 YFSETQ. This CDR3 is CASSPLPGTVNNEQFF. The DNA for the CDR3 is TGCGCCAGCTCCCCCCTCCCCGGGACAGTAAACAATGAGCAGTTCTTC.

A remark on this clonotype: This could be a read error, since a much larger clone is one nucleotide away. The CDR3 does not close with the conserved phenylalanine or tryptophan, likely indicating a read error. The chain recombines TRBV6-2 or TRBV6-3 with TRBJ1-5; D call uncertain. The germline V gene encodes CDR1 MNHEY and CDR2 SVGEGT. V lost 7 bases, J lost 4 bases, and 11 bases lay in between. The CDR3 totals 13 residues. CDR3 in DNA: TGTGCCAGCAATCCGTGGAGTAATCAGCCCCAGCATCTT. It yields the protein CASNPWSNQPQHL.

This clonotype came up many times. The chain recombines TRBV27 with TRBJ1-5; D is possibly TRBD1 (5 bases). Trimming removed 4 bases from V and 6 bases from J, with 10 bases in between. The germline V gene encodes CDR1 MNHEY and CDR2 SMNVEV (reference sequence). The CDR3 extends over 13 amino acids. The CDR3 DNA follows: TGTGCCAGCAGTTCCAGGGTCCTTCAGCCCCAGCATTTT. Translation gives CASSSRVLQPQHF.

This clonotype was picked up many times. The rearrangement joins TRBV7-2 to TRBJ1-1; 7 bases match TRBD1. V gave up 5 bases and J gave up 5 bases; unmatched junction bases: 11. Germline V gene sequence: CDR1 SGHTA, CDR2 FQGNSA. There are 15 residues in the CDR3. The CDR3 coding sequence is TGTGCCAGCAGCGTACAGGGGAACCTGGGGACTGAAGCTTTCTTT. It is translated as CASSVQGNLGTEAFF. Based on the CDR3 plus reference TRBV7-2 and TRBJ1-1, the full variable domain is GAGVSQSPSNKVTEKGKDVELRCDPISGHTALYWYRQSLGQGLEFLIYFQGNSAPDKSGLPSDRFSAERTGGSVSTLTIQRTQQEDSAVYLCASSVQGNLGTEAFFGQGTRLTVV.

This clonotype appeared once. The chain recombines TRBV30 with TRBJ1-3, with D possibly matching TRBD1 (5 bases). The CDR3 spans 16 residues. Germline V gives CDR1 GTSNPN, CDR2 SVGIG (reference sequence). Trimming took 3 bases from V and 0 from J, leaving 15 bases between them. The CDR3 reads CAWRPWDQTSGNTIYF. The CDR3 DNA is TGTGCCTGGAGACCATGGGACCAGACCTCTGGAAACACCATATATTTT.

This clonotype was recorded a few times. The chain links TRBV4-3 to TRBJ2-7, with 7 bases lining up with TRBD2. Germline assignment: CDR1 LGHNA and CDR2 YSLEER. The CDR3 sequence is 18 residues long. V shed 0 bases and J 0 bases; nucleotides not matched to a gene: 11. The CDR3 sequence is CASSQDYHGGSTSYEQYF. The CDR3 coding sequence is TGCGCCAGCAGCCAAGATTACCACGGGGGGTCAACCTCCTACGAGCAGTACTTC.